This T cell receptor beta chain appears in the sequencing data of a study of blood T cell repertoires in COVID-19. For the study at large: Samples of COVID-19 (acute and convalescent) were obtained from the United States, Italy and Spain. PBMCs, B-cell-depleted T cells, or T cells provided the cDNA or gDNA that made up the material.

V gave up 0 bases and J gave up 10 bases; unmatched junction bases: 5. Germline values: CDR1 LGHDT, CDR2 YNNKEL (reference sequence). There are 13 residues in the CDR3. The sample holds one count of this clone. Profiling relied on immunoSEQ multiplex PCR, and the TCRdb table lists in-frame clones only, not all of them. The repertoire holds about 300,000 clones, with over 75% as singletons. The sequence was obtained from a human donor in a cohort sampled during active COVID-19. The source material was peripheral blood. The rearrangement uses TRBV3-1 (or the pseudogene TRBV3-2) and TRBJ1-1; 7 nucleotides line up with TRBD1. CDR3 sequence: CASSQDRGEVAFF. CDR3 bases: TGTGCCAGCAGCCAAGACAGGGGGGAGGTAGCTTTCTTT.